The 26 T cell receptor beta chains reported below all come from one sample, sequenced in a study of response to subunit inactivated influenza vaccine (dated 2018 in TCRdb). The time point label, read with the paper, signifies: 45 days after influenza vaccine administration. Preparation of the library involved RT-PCR. The sample was run on an Illumina HiSeq 2500. TCRdb reprocessed the public reads (quality trimming at Q25 with fastp, clone calling with MiXCR) and kept in-frame beta chains. Here each entry gathers all rows of one CDR3 protein and keeps the most common genes and DNA. For this sample there are under 200,000 distinct CDR3 sequences; roughly a tenth appear just once. Jointly, the top ten make up around an eighth of the sample. The sample consisted of non-naive T cells sorted from PBMCs, taken about 40 days after vaccination. The label giving this sample's cell subset or site can be read as: memory T cell fraction. The receptors shown here come from a man between 45 and 60 years old who received an inactivated influenza vaccine. Donor details come from another sample of the same person, matched by shared clones.

There are a few counts of this clonotype. The chain links TRBV28 to TRBJ1-2, with D possibly matching TRBD1 (5 bases). The ends were cut back, 6 bases at V and 3 bases at J, with 11 bases in the middle. Germline CDR1 and CDR2: MDHEN and SYDVKM. The CDR3 is 13 amino acids. The CDR3 sequence: CASRAGTHYGYTF. Here the CDR3 DNA reads TGTGCCAGCAGAGCCGGGACGCACTATGGCTACACCTTC.

This clonotype was recorded many times. In DNA form, the CDR3 reads TGTGCCAGCAGTGATAGGGGACAAAGCTATGGCTACACCTTC. Its translation: CASSDRGQSYGYTF. The chain carries TRBV2 and TRBJ1-2; D possibly corresponds to TRBD1 (6 bases). The CDR3 contains 14 residues. Trimming removed 3 bases from V and 4 bases from J, with 12 bases in between. The V gene's germline CDR1 is SNHLY and CDR2 FYNNEI.

The genes are TRBV2 and TRBJ1-5; no clear D. The V end lost 6 bases, the J end lost 0 bases, and 15 bases lay between the germline ends. Germline CDR1 SNHLY, CDR2 FYNNEI. This CDR3 comprises 16 residues. The CDR3 coding sequence is TGTGCCAGCAGCTTGGACGGGTTTCTTAGCAATCAGCCCCAGCATTTT. Amino acids: CASSLDGFLSNQPQHF.

This clonotype came up once. The chain employs TRBV6-2 or TRBV6-3 and TRBJ2-7, with TRBD2 matching over 10 bases. The V gene's germline CDR1 is MNHEY and CDR2 SVGEGT. The CDR3 length is 15 residues. V shed 3 bases, J shed 5 bases, and the junction held 7 bases outside the gene matches. CDR3 sequence (DNA): TGTGCCAGCAGTTATTACGCTAGCGGGAGCCACGAGCAGTACTTC. Protein: CASSYYASGSHEQYF.

This clonotype was recorded at least ten times. The rearrangement links TRBV7-9 to TRBJ1-5, with D unclear. CDR3 size: 13 residues. Trimming stripped 3 bases from V and 5 bases from J, with 8 bases between. The germline V gene has CDR1 SEHNR and CDR2 FQNEAQ (reference sequence). CDR3: CASSLHPDQPQHF. CDR3 DNA sequence: TGTGCCAGCAGCTTGCATCCAGATCAGCCCCAGCATTTT.

This clonotype has only a few counts. CDR3 sequence reads: CASKSGSRDEQFF. CDR3 DNA sequence: TGTGCCAGTAAGAGCGGGAGTAGGGATGAGCAGTTCTTC. The chain carries TRBV19 and TRBJ2-1, with 8 bases lining up with TRBD2. Germline-derived CDR1 and CDR2 are LNHDA and SQIVND (reference sequence). The ends lost 7 bases at V and 8 bases at J; junction bases unmatched: 7. This CDR3 comprises 13 residues.

This clonotype was seen ten or more times. The V and J genes are TRBV7-9 and TRBJ2-1, with no clear D. Germline CDR1 SEHNR, CDR2 FQNEAQ (reference sequence). The CDR3 loop spans 14 amino acids. Trimming took 5 bases from V and 7 from J, leaving 15 bases between them. The CDR3 protein is CASSPKVRLNEQFF. The CDR3 DNA reads as TGTGCCAGCAGCCCAAAGGTGCGCTTGAATGAGCAGTTCTTC.

This chain connects TRBV7-2 to TRBJ1-6; D not resolved. CDR1 is SGHTA and CDR2 is FQGNSA in the germline V gene. The V end was cut by 1 base, the J end by 9 bases, with 13 bases between. There are 15 residues in the CDR3. CDR3 sequence: CASSLGSGSGSPLHF. CDR3 nucleotides: TGTGCCAGCAGCTTAGGATCGGGGTCCGGTTCACCCCTCCACTTT.

This clonotype was counted between two and nine times. The chain uses TRBV6-2 or TRBV6-3 and TRBJ2-1; D not certain. The V gene lost 0 bases and the J gene lost 2 bases, with 2 bases spanning the gap. The CDR3 length is 13 residues. CDR1 and CDR2 from the germline V gene are MNHEY and SVGEGT. This chain's CDR3 is CASSYSAYNEQFF. The CDR3 nucleotides are TGTGCCAGCAGTTACTCAGCCTACAATGAGCAGTTCTTC.

This chain uses TRBV9 with TRBJ2-1, with D hard to call. The CDR3 spans 13 residues. V was cut by 0 bases and J by 8 bases, with 9 bases left in between. Germline CDR1 and CDR2: SGDLS and YYNGEE. As DNA, the CDR3 is TGTGCCAGCAGCGTAGCCCCGTTTGATGAGCAGTTCTTC. Its translation: CASSVAPFDEQFF.

J is TRBJ2-7 and V is TRBV20-1, with D possibly TRBD2 on 6 matching bases. V dropped 3 bases and J dropped 3 bases, with 18 bases sitting between them. CDR3 length: 15 amino acids. Per germline, CDR1 DFQATT and CDR2 SNEGSKA (reference sequence). CDR3 sequence reads: CSASMTGTPYYEQYF. Here the CDR3 DNA reads TGCAGTGCTAGTATGACCGGGACTCCCTACTACGAGCAGTACTTC.

This clonotype has a count of ten or more. V usage is TRBV12-3 or TRBV12-4 and J usage is TRBJ2-3; D ambiguous. The CDR3 contains 14 residues. V dropped 4 bases and J dropped 0 bases, with 8 bases sitting between them. The CDR3 is CASSSGSSTDTQYF. The CDR3 DNA sequence: TGTGCCAGCAGTTCTGGATCTAGCACAGATACGCAGTATTTT.

This clonotype turned up a few times. This chain uses TRBV4-3 with TRBJ2-1; TRBD1 matches 9 bases. This CDR3 comprises 15 residues. V was clipped by 2 bases and J by 4 bases; unmatched bases: 3. Germline CDR1 is LGHNA and CDR2 is YSLEER. The DNA for the CDR3 is TGCGCCAGCAGCCAAAGGACAGGGGATTACAATGAGCAGTTCTTC. Protein: CASSQRTGDYNEQFF.

This clonotype turned up a few times. V and J are TRBV7-9 and TRBJ2-6; the match to TRBD1 covers 9 bases. Germline CDR1 SEHNR, CDR2 FQNEAQ (reference sequence). The CDR3 consists of 17 residues. Trimming cost V 1 base and J 0 bases; bases outside gene matches: 1. The CDR3 region is CASSLGTGASGANVLTF. CDR3 DNA: TGTGCCAGCAGCTTAGGGACAGGGGCCTCTGGGGCCAACGTCCTGACTTTC.

V gene TRBV7-9 combines with J gene TRBJ1-2; 9 nucleotides line up with TRBD1. Per the germline V gene, CDR1 is SEHNR and CDR2 is FQNEAQ (reference sequence). V was clipped by 4 bases and J by 4 bases; unmatched bases: 4. This CDR3 spans 14 amino acids. For the CDR3, the DNA is TGTGCCAGCAGCTCCGGGACAGGGTTCTATGGCTACACCTTC. Protein sequence: CASSSGTGFYGYTF.

The table lists this clonotype with many counts. The V and J genes are TRBV5-1 and TRBJ2-2, with unresolved D. The V gene lost 2 bases and the J gene lost 3 bases, with 8 bases spanning the gap. This CDR3 has 14 residues. Germline V gives CDR1 SGHRS, CDR2 YFSETQ. CDR3 bases: TGCGCCAGCAGCTTTCTGAGCGACACCGGGGAGCTGTTTTTT. Translated, it gives CASSFLSDTGELFF.

This clonotype was found a few times. CDR3 protein: CASRPPGTGVHNEQFF. The CDR3 nucleotides read TGTGCCAGCAGACCGCCCGGGACAGGGGTCCACAATGAGCAGTTCTTC. V usage is TRBV6-1 and J usage is TRBJ2-1; TRBD1 matches at 10 bases. Germline assignment: CDR1 MNHNS and CDR2 SASEGT. V was pared by 6 bases and J by 5 bases, with 10 bases of the junction left unmatched. This CDR3 is 16 amino acids long.

The chain recombines TRBV15 with TRBJ2-7; 9 bases are shared with TRBD1. V shed 5 bases and J 0 bases; nucleotides not matched to a gene: 5. From germline, CDR1 is LNHNV and CDR2 YYDKDF (reference sequence). The length of the CDR3 is 15 residues. Here the CDR3 reads CATSGWTGASYEQYF. The CDR3, as DNA: TGTGCCACCAGCGGCTGGACAGGGGCCTCCTACGAGCAGTACTTC. The variable domain in full, completed from reference TRBV15 and TRBJ2-7, reads DAMVIQNPRYQVTQFGKPVTLSCSQTLNHNVMYWYQQKSSQAPKLLFHYYDKDFNNEADTPDNFQSRRPNTSFCFLDIRSPGLGDTAMYLCATSGWTGASYEQYFGPGTRLTVT.

The V call is TRBV29-1, the J call TRBJ2-2; no reliable D call. Germline V lookup: CDR1 SQVTM, CDR2 ANQGSEA. V was pared by 4 bases and J by 4 bases, with 7 bases between. The CDR3 runs 12 residues. This chain's CDR3 is CSVGLRTGELFF. CDR3 in DNA: TGCAGCGTTGGCCTGCGCACCGGGGAGCTGTTTTTT.

This clonotype occurred a few times. The rearrangement uses TRBV9 and TRBJ2-2; 11 bases are shared with TRBD2. There are 16 residues in the CDR3. The ends lost 3 bases at V and 7 bases at J; junction bases unmatched: 8. Germline V gives CDR1 SGDLS, CDR2 YYNGEE. CDR3 in amino acids: CASSAIAGGPDGELFF. The DNA of the CDR3 is TGTGCCAGCAGCGCCATAGCGGGAGGGCCGGACGGGGAGCTGTTTTTT.

This clonotype was counted only a few times. DNA of the CDR3: TGTGCCAGCAGTGAGTCTAGCGGAAACACAGATACGCAGTATTTT. Its protein product is CASSESSGNTDTQYF. This chain links TRBV2 with TRBJ2-3; 7 bases agree with TRBD2. CDR3 length: 15 residues. Trimming removed 3 bases from V and 2 bases from J; junction bases left unmatched: 5. Germline loops: CDR1 SNHLY, CDR2 FYNNEI.

J is TRBJ2-5 and V is TRBV4-2; D gene uncertain. In germline, CDR1 is LGHNA, CDR2 YNFKEQ. The CDR3 is 16 amino acids. Trimming shortened V by 3 bases and J by 2 bases, and 16 bases separated the two germline ends. The CDR3 DNA follows: TGTGCCAGCAGCCAGGGTCGAGGCCAACTTCAAGAGACCCAGTACTTC. Amino acids: CASSQGRGQLQETQYF.

This clonotype was seen a handful of times. The chain joins TRBV7-2 to TRBJ2-7; 9 bases are shared with TRBD1. The CDR3 contains 15 residues. Looked up from germline, CDR1 is SGHTA and CDR2 is FQGNSA. J lost 4 bases, V lost 4 bases, and 8 bases had no gene match. CDR3 region: CASSSIPGQGYEQYF. In DNA, the CDR3 is TGTGCCAGCAGCTCAATCCCGGGACAGGGTTACGAGCAGTACTTC.

The chain carries TRBV28 and TRBJ2-2, with TRBD2 matching over 8 bases. This CDR3 spans 15 amino acids. Germline V lookup: CDR1 MDHEN, CDR2 SYDVKM. Losses at the gene ends were 2 bases for V and 6 bases for J; bases not matched to a gene: 5. The CDR3 region is CASSLAGGDAGELFF. The CDR3, as DNA: TGTGCCAGCAGTTTAGCGGGGGGAGACGCCGGGGAGCTGTTTTTT.

This clonotype was picked up many times. This rearrangement joins TRBV5-1 to TRBJ2-5; 12 nucleotides line up with TRBD2. CDR1 and CDR2 from the germline V gene are SGHRS and YFSETQ. Trimming cost V 7 bases and J 4 bases; bases outside gene matches: 11. This CDR3 is built from 16 residues. This chain's CDR3 is CASCQSPGLAGETQYF. CDR3 in DNA: TGCGCCAGCTGCCAATCCCCGGGACTAGCGGGAGAGACCCAGTACTTC.

This clonotype was seen a few times. V usage is TRBV5-1 and J usage is TRBJ2-7; D is unclear. The V end was cut by 4 bases, the J end by 3 bases, with 14 bases between. From germline, CDR1 is SGHRS and CDR2 YFSETQ. There are 14 residues in the CDR3. CDR3 in DNA: TGCGCCAGCAGCCCAGGAGATCTCCTCTACGAGCAGTACTTC. Encoded protein: CASSPGDLLYEQYF.